The entry below gives a single T cell receptor (beta chain) sequence along with its context. Its target is not known. TCRdb's table, derived via immunoSEQ multiplex PCR, lists solely in-frame clones and lacks some. The sample lists 250,000 to 400,000 clones; nearly 90% were seen once. This entry belongs to a study of cytomegalovirus exposure and HLA in healthy donors. Overall study context: The same platform was used for the roughly 120 validation repertoires as for the 650 to 800 first-cohort repertoires, as reported in a later analysis.

The study's findings and limits: Most observed TCR sequences were rare, whereas some public TCRs were detected in many donors. Over 150 TCR beta chains were listed as cytomegalovirus-associated.

The CDR3 sequence is 15 residues long. The TCR was taken from a young man in good health and CMV-seronegative. This sequence joins TRBV21-1 and TRBJ1-2. TRBV21-1 is reported as a pseudogene. The sample taken for sequencing was PBMCs. The CDR3 nucleotides are TGTGCCAGCAGCAAAGCCTTTCCCGGCGCGGGTGGCTACACCTTC. Translation gives CASSKAFPGAGGYTF.